This T cell receptor (beta chain) appears in the sequencing data of a study of shared T cell receptors in the human thymus. Repertoires were generated with immunoSEQ multiplex PCR, while TCRdb's copy carries only in-frame clones and drops some. Seen here are some 700,000 clones, roughly 85% observed once, and the top ten hold about 0.011%. CDR1 and CDR2 (germline): SGHDN, FVKESK. Trimming cost V 0 bases and J 0 bases, with 19 bases left between them. CDR3 length: 19 residues. The sample was also linked to a second study, of human thymus T cells. From that report: Gene usage for V and J segments appeared biased in thymic and blood repertoires.

The specimen sequenced was thymocytes. The clonotype comes from a girl under three years old with a congenital heart defect. The V and J genes are TRBV14 and TRBJ2-3; D may be TRBD2 (7 bases). The CDR3 protein is CASSQDEDGGLPSTDTQYF. CDR3 in DNA: TGTGCCAGCAGCCAAGATGAGGACGGGGGGCTTCCTAGCACAGATACGCAGTATTTT.